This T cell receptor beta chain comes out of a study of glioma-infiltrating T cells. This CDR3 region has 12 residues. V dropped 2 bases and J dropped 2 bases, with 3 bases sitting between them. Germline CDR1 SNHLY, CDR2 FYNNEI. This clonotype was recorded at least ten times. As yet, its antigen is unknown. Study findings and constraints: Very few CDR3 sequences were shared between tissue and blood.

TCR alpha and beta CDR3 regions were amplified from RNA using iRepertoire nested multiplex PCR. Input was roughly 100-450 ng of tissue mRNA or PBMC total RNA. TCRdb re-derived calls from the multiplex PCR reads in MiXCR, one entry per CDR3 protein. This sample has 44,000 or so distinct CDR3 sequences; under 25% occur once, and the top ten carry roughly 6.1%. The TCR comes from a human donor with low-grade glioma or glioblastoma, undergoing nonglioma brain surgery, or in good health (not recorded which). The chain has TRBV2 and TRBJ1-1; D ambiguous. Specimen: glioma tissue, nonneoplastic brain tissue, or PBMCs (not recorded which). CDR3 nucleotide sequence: TGTGCCAGCAGTGAATACAACACTGAAGCTTTCTTT. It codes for CASSEYNTEAFF.